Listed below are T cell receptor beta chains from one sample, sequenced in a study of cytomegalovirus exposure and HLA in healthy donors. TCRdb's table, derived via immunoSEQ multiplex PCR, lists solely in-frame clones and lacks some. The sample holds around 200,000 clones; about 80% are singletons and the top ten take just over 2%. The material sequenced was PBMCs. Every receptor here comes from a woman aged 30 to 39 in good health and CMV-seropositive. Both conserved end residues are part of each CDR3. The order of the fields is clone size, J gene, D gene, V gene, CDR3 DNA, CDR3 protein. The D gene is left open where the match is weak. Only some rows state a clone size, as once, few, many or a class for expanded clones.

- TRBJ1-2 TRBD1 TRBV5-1 TGCGCCAGCAGCTTGGTCGGTCAGGGGGCGGATGGCTACACCTTC CASSLVGQGADGYTF
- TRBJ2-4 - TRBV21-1 TGTGCCAGCAGCCTCTCAGGCTGGGACAGAAAAAACATTCAGTACTTC CASSLSGWDRKNIQYF
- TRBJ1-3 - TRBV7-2 TGTGCCAGCAGCTTAGGACAGAGTTACTCTGGAAACACCATATATTTT CASSLGQSYSGNTIYF
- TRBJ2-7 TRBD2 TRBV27 TGTGCCAGCAGTCTAAGAGATAGGGGCGGGAGTTTGCCCTACGAGCAGTACTTC CASSLRDRGGSLPYEQYF
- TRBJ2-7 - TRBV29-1 TGCAGCGTTGGGGGGCGGCAGGGTCGCGAGCAGTACTTC CSVGGRQGREQYF
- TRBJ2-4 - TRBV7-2 TGTGCCAGCAGCTTAATTACGCTAGTTGGGAACATTCAGTACTTC CASSLITLVGNIQYF
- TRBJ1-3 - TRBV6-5 TGTGCCAGCAGATTGACAGTTAGCTCTGGAAACACCATATATTTT CASRLTVSSGNTIYF
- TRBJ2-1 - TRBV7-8 TGTGCCAGCAGCTTAGAGCCCCGAGGGAGCTCCTACAATGAGCAGTTCTTC CASSLEPRGSSYNEQFF
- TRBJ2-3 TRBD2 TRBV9 TGTGCCAGCAGCGTAGCTGGGGGGGGCACAGATACGCAGTATTTT CASSVAGGGTDTQYF
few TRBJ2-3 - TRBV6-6 TGTGCCAGCAGTTCCCGACTAGTACAGCGTACGCAGTATTTT CASSSRLVQRTQYF
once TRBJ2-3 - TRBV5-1 TGCGCCAGCCGTCCAGGGGGGATGGATACGCAGTATTTT CASRPGGMDTQYF
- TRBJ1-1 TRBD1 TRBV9 TGTGCCAGCAGCGTAGTAGGACAGGGGGCGGAAGCTTTCTTT CASSVVGQGAEAFF
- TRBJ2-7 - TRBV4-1 TGCGCCAGCAGCCAAGATCAAACCTACGAGCAGTACTTC CASSQDQTYEQYF
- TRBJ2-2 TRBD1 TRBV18 TGTGCCAGCTCATCCAGACAGGGTAACACCGGGGAGCTGTTTTTT CASSSRQGNTGELFF
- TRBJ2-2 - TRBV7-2 TGTGCCAGCAGCTTAGTGGGCGGGGCTGGGGAGCTGTTTTTT CASSLVGGAGELFF
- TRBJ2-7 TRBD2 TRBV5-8 TGTGCCAGCAGCCGTAGCGGGCACACTTCCTACGAGCAGTACTTC CASSRSGHTSYEQYF
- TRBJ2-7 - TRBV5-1 TGCGCCAGCAGCCCCGGCCGGGGTTCTAACGAGCAGTACTTC CASSPGRGSNEQYF